One sample yielded the 25 T cell receptor beta chains listed below, sequenced in a study of post-analysis software for immune sequencing data (dated by TCRdb to the mid-2010s). Broader findings and caveats from the paper: A handful of TRBV segments, including TRBV5-6, TRBV5-1 and TRBV20-1, were significantly more frequent in patients than controls.

Libraries came from PCR. Sequenced on an Illumina HiSeq 2500. To reduce PCR and sequencing biases, unique molecular identifiers were built into the TCR beta cDNA libraries. TCRdb ran its own pipeline on the public reads, namely fastp trimming at Q25 and MiXCR clone calling, and kept in-frame beta chains. Rows merge per CDR3 protein into single entries with the most common DNA and genes. The sample yields around 200,000 distinct CDR3 sequences; around 30% were counted once. The top ten constitute 3% to 3.5% of the sample. What these receptors recognize is not known. The material sequenced was blood. These receptors all stem from a girl aged 2-17 years with multiple sclerosis.

At least ten counts were recorded for this clonotype. CDR3 region: CSADPLAGGPFQETQYF. For the CDR3, the DNA is TGCAGTGCTGATCCACTAGCGGGGGGCCCTTTCCAAGAGACCCAGTACTTC. The chain links TRBV20-1 to TRBJ2-5; TRBD2 matches at 12 bases. The CDR3 runs to 17 residues. Unmatched junction bases numbered 11, after V lost 5 bases and J lost 1 base. CDR1 is DFQATT and CDR2 is SNEGSKA in the germline V gene (reference sequence).

V gene TRBV3-1 combines with J gene TRBJ1-2; 7 positions agree with TRBD1. Germline V gene data show CDR1 as LGHDT and CDR2 as YNNKEL (reference sequence). This CDR3 region has 14 residues. Germline trimming cut 4 bases from V and 4 bases from J; bases unmatched to any gene: 6. In DNA, the CDR3 is TGTGCCAGCAGCCGGGGGACAGCGATCTATGGCTACACCTTC. This codes for CASSRGTAIYGYTF.

The V call is TRBV20-1, the J call TRBJ2-5, with a weak D call TRBD2 (5 bases). The ends were cut back, 1 base at V and 5 bases at J, with 11 bases in the middle. CDR3 length: 13 amino acids. Looked up from germline, CDR1 is DFQATT and CDR2 is SNEGSKA (reference sequence). The DNA of the CDR3 is TGCAGTGCTAGAGTCTCTAGCAGGGAGACCCAGTACTTC. Encoded protein: CSARVSSRETQYF.

The rearrangement joins TRBV6-5 to TRBJ2-1, with TRBD2 matching 11 bases. The ends lost 0 bases at V and 4 bases at J; junction bases unmatched: 5. The CDR3 loop spans 17 amino acids. Germline CDR1 is MNHEY and CDR2 is SVGAGI. CDR3 bases: TGTGCCAGCAGTTACTCACCCGGGACTAGCGGATACAATGAGCAGTTCTTC. This translates into CASSYSPGTSGYNEQFF.

Worth noting for this clonotype: This sequence may be a read error, since a much larger clone differs from it by one base. V usage is TRBV5-1 and J usage is TRBJ2-3; TRBD2 matches at 8 bases. In germline, CDR1 is SGHRS, CDR2 YFSETQ. V gave up 0 bases and J gave up 5 bases; unmatched junction bases: 14. The CDR3 runs to 18 residues. The CDR3, as DNA: TGCGCCAGCAGCTTGGTGCAGGGCGTCGTGGCGGGAGGAGATACGCAGTATTTT. This translates into CASSLVQGVVAGGDTQYF.

This chain uses TRBV20-1 with TRBJ2-5, with TRBD2 identical over 9 bases. V lost 3 bases, J lost 5 bases, and 10 bases stayed unmatched. In germline, CDR1 is DFQATT, CDR2 SNEGSKA (reference sequence). The CDR3 length is 15 residues. The CDR3 is CSASGAGGPGETQYF. The CDR3 coding sequence is TGCAGTGCTAGCGGTGCGGGGGGGCCGGGGGAGACCCAGTACTTC.

Comments on this clonotype: This CDR3 fails to terminate in the conserved phenylalanine or tryptophan, so it likely reflects a read error. The CDR3 DNA reads as TGTGCCAGTAGTATTGGACTAGCGGAAAACTACGAGCAGTACCTC. It is translated as CASSIGLAENYEQYL. V gene TRBV19 combines with J gene TRBJ2-7; 10 positions agree with TRBD2. With 3 bases clipped from V and 3 bases from J, the junction kept 5 bases outside the gene matches. The CDR3 contains 15 residues. Germline V gives CDR1 LNHDA, CDR2 SQIVND (reference sequence).

This chain uses TRBV6-5 with TRBJ1-4; unclear D gene. CDR1 is MNHEY, CDR2 SVGAGI, per germline. V lost 6 bases to trimming and J lost 7 bases, with 18 bases between them. The CDR3 has 15 amino acids. CDR3 loop: CASSPTGLSTEKLFF. CDR3 DNA sequence: TGTGCCAGCAGCCCAACCGGCCTATCGACTGAAAAACTGTTTTTT.

The CDR3 DNA sequence: TGTGCCAGCACGGTAGGGCGAAATTCACCCCTCCACTTT. Encoded protein: CASTVGRNSPLHF. The chain recombines TRBV6-5 with TRBJ1-6; the D is unclear. Germline V gene data show CDR1 as MNHEY and CDR2 as SVGAGI. CDR3 length: 13 amino acids. V shed 7 bases and J shed 7 bases, with 11 bases lying between them.

This clonotype was seen at least ten times. The chain joins TRBV20-1 to TRBJ2-1; 10 bases line up with TRBD2. CDR1 and CDR2 (germline): DFQATT, SNEGSKA (reference sequence). The CDR3 totals 16 residues. V lost 3 bases and J lost 5; bases outside the gene matches: 10. CDR3 in DNA: TGCAGTGCTAGCTCGCTACTAGCGGGACTTAACAATGAGCAGTTCTTC. It translates to CSASSLLAGLNNEQFF.

In this sample, this clonotype turned up a few times. The V and J genes are TRBV20-1 and TRBJ2-1; TRBD2 is a possible D gene (5 bases). V gave up 1 base and J gave up 10 bases, with 14 bases separating them. CDR1 is DFQATT and CDR2 is SNEGSKA in the germline V gene (reference sequence). This CDR3 spans 13 amino acids. The CDR3 region is CSARGGSAQEQFF. The CDR3 DNA reads TGCAGTGCTAGAGGTGGGAGTGCCCAAGAGCAGTTCTTC.

As concerns this clonotype: A much bigger clone sits one base away, suggesting this may be a read error. The chain has TRBV4-1 and TRBJ2-7; 8 bases match TRBD2. After removal of 4 bases from V and 0 bases from J, the junction contained 11 bases not matched to a gene. This CDR3 spans 17 amino acids. The germline CDR1 and CDR2 sequences are MGHRA and YSYEKL. The CDR3 DNA reads TGCGCCAGCAGCCGGGGAAGGTCTACTAGCGGCTCCTACGAGCAGTACTTC. Translated: CASSRGRSTSGSYEQYF.

In this sample, this clonotype turned up many times. The gene calls are TRBV6-5 and TRBJ2-7; possibly TRBD1 or TRBD2 for D (5 bases each). This CDR3 contains 16 residues. V was trimmed by 4 bases and J by 5 bases, leaving 21 bases between them. Germline V gene sequence: CDR1 MNHEY, CDR2 SVGAGI. The DNA of the CDR3 is TGTGCCAGCAGTTCCCCGGGACCCGTAGAGGTCCACGAGCAGTACTTC. As protein: CASSSPGPVEVHEQYF.

About this clonotype itself: A much more abundant neighbour one base away suggests this may be a read error. V gene TRBV4-2 combines with J gene TRBJ2-3; 11 nucleotides align to TRBD2. V dropped 2 bases and J dropped 8; count of bases not matched to a gene: 9. This CDR3 spans 16 amino acids. CDR1 is LGHNA, CDR2 YNFKEQ, per germline. Written as DNA, the CDR3 is TGTGCCAGCAGCCAACCACTAGCGGGGGAGGGAGGTACGCAGTATTTT. It yields the protein CASSQPLAGEGGTQYF.

This clonotype turned up a few times. The CDR3 DNA follows: TGTGCCAGCACCTTCGGGACAAACACCGGGGAGCTGTTTTTT. Amino acids: CASTFGTNTGELFF. The chain is built from TRBV27 and TRBJ2-2; possible D gene TRBD1, 6 bases. Per the germline V gene, CDR1 is MNHEY and CDR2 is SMNVEV (reference sequence). This CDR3 is built from 14 residues. Trimming pared 7 bases from V and 2 bases from J, leaving 11 bases between.

This clonotype was found a few times. V and J are TRBV20-1 and TRBJ1-2; D might be TRBD1 (6 bases). Trimming pared 5 bases from V and 1 base from J, leaving 11 bases between. The CDR3 loop spans 13 amino acids. Germline loops: CDR1 DFQATT, CDR2 SNEGSKA (reference sequence). In nucleotides, the CDR3 is TGCAGTGCTGCCCAGGGGCTTAACTATGGCTACACCTTC. Protein sequence: CSAAQGLNYGYTF.

This clonotype was found a few times. The chain uses TRBV2 and TRBJ2-5; TRBD2 agrees at 7 bases. This CDR3 is 16 amino acids long. Germline assignment: CDR1 SNHLY and CDR2 FYNNEI. Trimming removed 4 bases from V and 5 bases from J; junction bases left unmatched: 13. The DNA of the CDR3 is TGTGCCAGCAGTGGCCAAACTAGCGCGGCCGGGGAGACCCAGTACTTC. Protein sequence: CASSGQTSAAGETQYF.

The rearrangement joins TRBV5-1 to TRBJ2-7; D is unresolved. The J call may be wrong; the DNA end is better matched by TRBJ2-5. Looked up from germline, CDR1 is SGHRS and CDR2 is YFSETQ. The CDR3 has 12 residues. The CDR3 bases are TGCGCCAGCAGCTTGGCCGGCGGGACCCAGTACTTC. This codes for CASSLAGGTQYF.

Comment on this clonotype: A much larger clonotype is one base distant, so this may be a read error. CDR3 nucleotide sequence: TGCGCCAGCAGCTTTCGCCTAGCGGGAGGAGGGAATGGGCAGTTCTTC. It specifies CASSFRLAGGGNGQFF. The V call is TRBV5-1, the J call TRBJ2-1, with TRBD2 matching 11 bases. CDR1 is SGHRS and CDR2 is YFSETQ in the germline V gene. The CDR3 sequence is 16 residues long.

The V call is TRBV7-2, the J call TRBJ1-2, with D perhaps matching TRBD1 (5 bases). With 5 bases removed from V and 5 bases from J, the gap between germline ends came to 18 bases. Germline loops: CDR1 SGHTA, CDR2 FQGNSA. The CDR3 is 15 amino acids. For the CDR3, the DNA is TGTGCCAGCAGCCCCAGCAGGACACTGGCATATGGCTACACCTTC. Its translation is CASSPSRTLAYGYTF.

In regard to this clonotype: This may be a read error: a much more frequent sequence differs by one nucleotide. V usage is TRBV20-1 and J usage is TRBJ2-3; D ambiguous. Trimming removed 0 bases from V and 1 base from J, with 8 bases in between. CDR1 and CDR2 (germline): DFQATT, SNEGSKA (reference sequence). The CDR3 is made up of 14 amino acids. CDR3 DNA sequence: TGCAGTGCTAGAGAGGGCGGCCGCACAGATACGCAGTATTTT. Amino acid sequence: CSAREGGRTDTQYF.

For the CDR3, the DNA is TGTGCCATCAGTGATAAGGACAATCAGCCCCAGCATTTT. Its protein is CAISDKDNQPQHF. V usage is TRBV10-3 and J usage is TRBJ1-5; no firm D call. The CDR3 totals 13 residues. V gave up 3 bases and J gave up 3 bases, with 6 bases separating them. Germline CDR1 is ENHRY and CDR2 is SYGVKD.

About this clonotype itself: It may be a read error: a sequence one base away is much more abundant. The chain joins TRBV4-1 to TRBJ1-5, with 7 bases fitting TRBD1. Germline V gene sequence: CDR1 MGHRA, CDR2 YSYEKL. This CDR3 is built from 14 residues. CDR3 sequence (DNA): TGCGCCGGCAGCCAGGGACAGCCCAATCAGCCCCAGCATTTT. As protein: CAGSQGQPNQPQHF.

This clonotype was recorded many times. The chain carries TRBV12-5 and TRBJ2-7; 11 nucleotides align to TRBD1. There are 15 residues in the CDR3. V trimming: 6 bases; J trimming: 6 bases; junction bases outside the gene matches: 10. Germline CDR1 reads LGHNT; CDR2 reads FRNRAP. The CDR3 DNA follows: TGTGCTAGTGGCGCTATCGGGACAGGGGGTCTCGAGCAGTACTTC. Protein sequence: CASGAIGTGGLEQYF.

The CDR3 here is CSVEVLGTGNYGYTF. The CDR3 DNA follows: TGCAGCGTTGAAGTCTTGGGGACAGGGAACTATGGCTACACCTTC. V and J are TRBV29-1 and TRBJ1-2; 9 bases are shared with TRBD1. V was pared by 1 base and J by 2 bases, with 5 bases of the junction left unmatched. The germline V gene has CDR1 SQVTM and CDR2 ANQGSEA. The CDR3 is 15 amino acids.